Presented here are 31 T cell receptor beta chains from one specimen sequenced in a study of control samples from healthy donors and cancer patients. The method was immunoSEQ multiplex PCR; TCRdb's version includes in-frame clones alone and lacks a portion of them. This repertoire shows fewer than 110,000 clones, around 89% found once; its top ten account for roughly 19%. The specimen sequenced was PBMCs. The receptor source for this set is a man between 60 and 70 years old with lung cancer.

V and J are TRBV21-1 and TRBJ2-3. TRBV21-1 is noted as a pseudogene. This CDR3 has 21 amino acids. The DNA for the CDR3 is TGTGCCAGCAGCAAAGCGCTTCGGTGCTTTATAAGGGGGGCGACTGCGGATACGCAGTATTTT. Protein: CASSKALRCFIRGATADTQYF.

The chain couples TRBV6-5 to TRBJ1-3, with D maybe TRBD1 (5 bases). Germline assignment: CDR1 MNHEY and CDR2 SVGAGI. V shed 6 bases and J shed 4 bases, with 13 bases lying between them. The CDR3 has 14 residues. The CDR3 loop is CASRGRGGGNTIYF. CDR3 DNA: TGTGCCAGCAGAGGACGGGGCGGGGGAAACACCATATATTTT.

The V gene is TRBV11-3, the J gene TRBJ1-3; the D is unclear. Between the trimmed V and J ends, which lost 4 bases and 1 base, there was a span of 5 bases. The CDR3 has 13 residues. Germline lookup yields CDR1 SGHNT and CDR2 YENEEA. CDR3 sequence (DNA): TGTGCCAGCAGCTCCCTTTCTGGAAACACCATATATTTT. This codes for CASSSLSGNTIYF.

This clone appeared a single time. The V gene is TRBV9, the J gene TRBJ1-3; D not resolved. This CDR3 contains 14 residues. CDR1 and CDR2 from the germline V gene are SGDLS and YYNGEE. V was trimmed by 4 bases and J by 0 bases, leaving 8 bases between them. As DNA, the CDR3 is TGTGCCAGCAGCCAGGCGTCCTCTGGAAACACCATATATTTT. It specifies CASSQASSGNTIYF. The full variable domain, in which reference TRBV9 and TRBJ1-3 provide the parts outside the CDR3, is DSGVTQTPKHLITATGQRVTLRCSPRSGDLSVYWYQQSLDQGLQFLIQYYNGEERAKGNILERFSAQQFPDLHSELNLSSLELGDSALYFCASSQASSGNTIYFGEGSWLTVV.

The V call is TRBV3-1 (or the pseudogene TRBV3-2), the J call TRBJ1-1; D is undetermined. CDR1 LGHDT and CDR2 YNNKEL come from the germline V gene (reference sequence). The CDR3 has 19 residues. Trimming removed 4 bases from V and 1 base from J, with 25 bases in between. For the CDR3, the DNA is TGTGCCAGCAGCCCCCGCGTCGTGGCCCCTCGCAAGGGGAACACTGAAGCTTTCTTT. It yields the protein CASSPRVVAPRKGNTEAFF.

The chain is built from TRBV29-1 and TRBJ1-1; 8 bases line up with TRBD1. The junction had 6 bases not matched to a gene; V was cut back by 5 bases and J by 1 base. The CDR3 loop spans 14 amino acids. The germline V gene encodes CDR1 SQVTM and CDR2 ANQGSEA. The CDR3 DNA sequence: TGCAGCGTTATATGGACAGGGAGGAACACTGAAGCTTTCTTT. Its protein product is CSVIWTGRNTEAFF. The variable domain in full, completed from reference TRBV29-1 and TRBJ1-1, reads SAVISQKPSRDICQRGTSLTIQCQVDSQVTMMFWYRQQPGQSLTLIATANQGSEATYESGFVIDKFPISRPNLTFSTLTVSNMSPEDSSIYLCSVIWTGRNTEAFFGQGTRLTVV.

The rearrangement links TRBV7-7 to TRBJ1-1; no reliable D call. Deletions cut 3 bases from V and 2 bases from J, with 7 bases between. Germline CDR1 SSHAT, CDR2 FNYEAQ (reference sequence). This CDR3 region has 13 residues. The CDR3 sequence: CASSFALNTEAFF. DNA for the CDR3: TGTGCCAGCAGCTTCGCTCTTAACACTGAAGCTTTCTTT.

The J gene is TRBJ2-2, the V gene TRBV18; 8 bases align to TRBD1. The CDR3 covers 16 residues. Germline V gene lookup returns CDR1 KGHSH and CDR2 LQKENI. Losses at the gene ends were 8 bases for V and 1 base for J; bases not matched to a gene: 9. CDR3 in DNA: TGTGCCAGCGCGCGGAGTGGACAGGGGAACACCGGGGAGCTGTTTTTT. It is translated as CASARSGQGNTGELFF.

The rearrangement uses TRBV6-1 and TRBJ2-1, with 13 bases matching TRBD2. From germline, CDR1 is MNHNS and CDR2 SASEGT. Germline trimming cut 4 bases from V and 8 bases from J; bases unmatched to any gene: 8. The CDR3 has 16 residues. As DNA, the CDR3 is TGTGCCAGCAGTGGGGAGAGACTAGCGGGGGGCGATGAGCAGTTCTTC. As protein: CASSGERLAGGDEQFF.

This clone was recorded only once. The chain is built from TRBV7-2 and TRBJ2-7; tentative D call: TRBD1 (6 bases). Per the germline V gene, CDR1 is SGHTA and CDR2 is FQGNSA. V was pared by 5 bases and J by 7 bases, with 15 bases between. There are 13 residues in the CDR3. The CDR3 loop is CASSPEQGREQYV. The CDR3 DNA sequence: TGTGCCAGCAGCCCCGAACAGGGACGGGAGCAGTACGTC.

The rearrangement uses TRBV11-3 and TRBJ1-1, with D uncertain. The CDR3 has 13 residues. Germline V gives CDR1 SGHNT, CDR2 YENEEA. V gave up 3 bases and J gave up 1 base, with 6 bases separating them. The chain's CDR3 is CASSFGRNTEAFF. CDR3 coding DNA: TGTGCCAGCAGCTTTGGTCGGAACACTGAAGCTTTCTTT.

This sequence joins TRBV15 and TRBJ2-4; TRBD1 aligns across 9 bases. CDR1 and CDR2 from the germline V gene are LNHNV and YYDKDF (reference sequence). The ends lost 7 bases at V and 6 bases at J; junction bases unmatched: 4. The CDR3 runs to 13 residues. The CDR3 region is CATNPDRGNIQYF. In nucleotides, the CDR3 is TGTGCCACCAACCCGGACAGGGGAAACATTCAGTACTTC.

V is TRBV5-4 and J is TRBJ2-2; TRBD1 matches 7 bases. The V segment lost 5 bases and the J segment 0 bases; nucleotides outside the gene matches: 13. The CDR3 sequence is 18 residues long. CDR1 and CDR2 (germline): SGHNT, YYREEE (reference sequence). The CDR3 region has the DNA TGTGCCAGCAGATCTCGACAGGGTCCGGACTCGAACACCGGGGAGCTGTTTTTT. Its translation is CASRSRQGPDSNTGELFF. Variable domain in full (rest from reference TRBV5-4 and TRBJ2-2): ETGVTQSPTHLIKTRGQQVTLRCSSQSGHNTVSWYQQALGQGPQFIFQYYREEENGRGNFPPRFSGLQFPNYSSELNVNALELDDSALYLCASRSRQGPDSNTGELFFGEGSRLTVL.

This chain uses TRBV9 with TRBJ2-1; D gene uncertain. CDR1 is SGDLS, CDR2 YYNGEE, per germline. The CDR3 spans 13 residues. Trimming left V 1 base short and J 2 bases short, with 4 bases between. The CDR3 region has the DNA TGTGCCAGCAGCGTACAGACCTACAATGAGCAGTTCTTC. Protein product: CASSVQTYNEQFF.

The rearrangement joins TRBV5-1 to TRBJ2-7; D is perhaps TRBD1 (7 bases). The CDR3 contains 13 residues. V shed 7 bases and J shed 2 bases, with 13 bases lying between them. In germline, CDR1 is SGHRS, CDR2 YFSETQ. The CDR3 is CASGPGGTYEQYF. The CDR3 DNA sequence: TGCGCCAGCGGACCAGGGGGGACCTACGAGCAGTACTTC.

CDR3 DNA: TGTGCCAGCAGCTTAGATCCAGGGGGCGTTGGAAACACCATATATTTT. This sequence encodes CASSLDPGGVGNTIYF. The rearrangement joins TRBV13 to TRBJ1-3; TRBD1 aligns across 8 bases. Losses at the gene ends were 1 base for V and 3 bases for J; bases not matched to a gene: 5. Germline V lookup: CDR1 PRHDT, CDR2 FYEKMQ (reference sequence). CDR3 length: 16 residues.

V and J are TRBV3-1 (or the pseudogene TRBV3-2) and TRBJ1-5; D uncertain. Germline CDR1 and CDR2: LGHDT and YNNKEL (reference sequence). The CDR3 is 12 amino acids. V was trimmed by 4 bases and J by 9 bases, leaving 10 bases between them. CDR3 bases: TGTGCCAGCAGCCCCCGGGTTGGGCCCCAGCATTTT. It encodes CASSPRVGPQHF.

The V call is TRBV13, the J call TRBJ1-6; 7 bases line up with TRBD1. V dropped 8 bases and J dropped 5; count of bases not matched to a gene: 12. This CDR3 spans 16 amino acids. CDR1 and CDR2 (germline): PRHDT, FYEKMQ (reference sequence). The CDR3 region is CASGTVVKSNNSPLHF. The CDR3 coding sequence is TGTGCCAGCGGGACAGTTGTAAAGTCTAATAATTCACCCCTCCACTTT.

The CDR3 nucleotides read TGCGCCAGCAGCTTGACCCCGGGTACCGACTATGGCTACACCTTC. Its translation: CASSLTPGTDYGYTF. This chain connects TRBV5-1 to TRBJ1-2; D gene ambiguous. Germline CDR1 and CDR2: SGHRS and YFSETQ. The V and J ends lost 1 base and 3 bases respectively, with 13 bases between them. CDR3 size: 15 residues.

This chain uses TRBV7-3 with TRBJ1-1, with D perhaps matching TRBD1 (6 bases). Trimming shortened V by 5 bases and J by 6 bases, and 13 bases separated the two germline ends. Germline values: CDR1 SGHTA, CDR2 FQGTGA. The CDR3 covers 13 residues. The CDR3 nucleotides read TGTGCCAGCAGCCTACAGGGTGTAGCTGAAGCTTTCTTT. Translation gives CASSLQGVAEAFF.

The chain has TRBV18 and TRBJ2-1, with 10 bases aligning to TRBD2. The V gene end was trimmed by 2 bases and the J gene end by 7 bases; junction bases not matched to a gene: 8. The CDR3 totals 16 residues. Germline values: CDR1 KGHSH, CDR2 LQKENI. This CDR3 reads CASSPMISGGANEQFF. CDR3 sequence (DNA): TGTGCCAGCTCACCAATGATCAGCGGGGGGGCAAATGAGCAGTTCTTC.

The chain couples TRBV14 to TRBJ1-1; the D is unclear. CDR1 SGHDN and CDR2 FVKESK come from the germline V gene. This CDR3 has 15 amino acids. Trimming cost V 0 bases and J 10 bases, with 18 bases left between them. The CDR3 region has the DNA TGTGCCAGCAGCCAAGATATGTTCAAGGGAGATGCAGCTTTCTTT. Translation: CASSQDMFKGDAAFF.

The gene calls are TRBV10-1 and TRBJ2-1; D may be TRBD2 (5 bases). Trimming pared 5 bases from V and 0 bases from J, leaving 8 bases between. The CDR3 sequence is 14 residues long. Germline CDR1 reads WNHNN; CDR2 reads SYGVQD (reference sequence). CDR3 residues: CASSRGSSYNEQFF. CDR3 DNA sequence: TGCGCCAGCAGTAGAGGGAGCTCCTACAATGAGCAGTTCTTC.

This chain links TRBV6-5 with TRBJ1-2, with D tentatively TRBD1 (6 bases). This CDR3 comprises 15 residues. Germline V lookup: CDR1 MNHEY, CDR2 SVGAGI. Trimming removed 6 bases at V and 0 bases at J, with 14 bases between. Written as DNA, the CDR3 is TGTGCCAGCAGCTTGGACAGTTTTACTAACTATGGCTACACCTTC. Its translation is CASSLDSFTNYGYTF.

The count of this clone is one. The chain links TRBV7-2 to TRBJ2-5; no clear D gene. V was cut by 5 bases and J by 5 bases, with 9 bases left in between. Looked up from germline, CDR1 is SGHTA and CDR2 is FQGNSA. The CDR3 totals 12 residues. CDR3 in amino acids: CASSQYGETQYF. DNA of the CDR3: TGTGCCAGCAGCCAGTATGGGGAGACCCAGTACTTC.

This clone occurred once. The V gene is TRBV3-1 (or the pseudogene TRBV3-2), the J gene TRBJ2-2; D remains ambiguous. The CDR3 length is 12 residues. The germline V gene has CDR1 LGHDT and CDR2 YNNKEL (reference sequence). Trimming removed 4 bases from V and 5 bases from J, with 5 bases in between. The CDR3 nucleotides read TGTGCCAGCAGCCTCCATACCGGGGAGCTGTTTTTT. This translates into CASSLHTGELFF.

This chain joins TRBV15 and TRBJ2-3; no clear D. V lost 0 bases, J lost 0 bases, and 4 bases lay in between. Germline CDR1 reads LNHNV; CDR2 reads YYDKDF (reference sequence). The CDR3 is 14 amino acids. The CDR3 DNA follows: TGTGCCACCAGCAGAGATATTAGCACAGATACGCAGTATTTT. Translating it yields CATSRDISTDTQYF. The variable domain in full, completed from reference TRBV15 and TRBJ2-3, reads DAMVIQNPRYQVTQFGKPVTLSCSQTLNHNVMYWYQQKSSQAPKLLFHYYDKDFNNEADTPDNFQSRRPNTSFCFLDIRSPGLGDTAMYLCATSRDISTDTQYFGPGTRLTVL.

The V gene is TRBV29-1, the J gene TRBJ2-5; D call uncertain. Germline lookup yields CDR1 SQVTM and CDR2 ANQGSEA. Trimming shortened V by 6 bases and J by 1 base, and 9 bases separated the two germline ends. This CDR3 comprises 12 residues. Here the CDR3 DNA reads TGCAGCGTCTACTCGGGCCAAGAGACCCAGTACTTC. Its protein product is CSVYSGQETQYF.

This clone has only one observation. This rearrangement joins TRBV29-1 to TRBJ1-1; a weak D match, TRBD1 (5 bases). The V end was cut by 7 bases, the J end by 3 bases, with 9 bases between. Germline V lookup: CDR1 SQVTM, CDR2 ANQGSEA. The CDR3 consists of 11 residues. The CDR3, as DNA: TGCAGCGCCCGAGGGGACACTGAAGCTTTCTTT. This translates into CSARGDTEAFF. The full variable domain, its missing parts supplied by reference TRBV29-1 and TRBJ1-1, is SAVISQKPSRDICQRGTSLTIQCQVDSQVTMMFWYRQQPGQSLTLIATANQGSEATYESGFVIDKFPISRPNLTFSTLTVSNMSPEDSSIYLCSARGDTEAFFGQGTRLTVV.

Concerning this clone itself: The junction and the germline gene differ at one end; a read error may be behind it. The chain combines TRBV18 with TRBJ2-7; tentatively, D is TRBD1 (6 bases). CDR1 is KGHSH, CDR2 LQKENI, per germline. The CDR3 extends over 14 amino acids. This CDR3 is CAGSPRGQTYVQYF. The CDR3 DNA sequence: TGTGCCGGCTCACCCCGTGGACAGACTTACGTGCAGTACTTC.

The chain combines TRBV27 with TRBJ2-5; TRBD2 agrees at 12 bases. The trim removed 5 bases at V and 5 bases at J, leaving 12 bases unmatched. Germline-derived CDR1 and CDR2 are MNHEY and SMNVEV (reference sequence). This CDR3 is 17 amino acids long. This CDR3 is CASSATFSSGGAETQYF. The CDR3 DNA is TGTGCCAGCAGTGCTACCTTTTCTAGCGGGGGGGCGGAGACCCAGTACTTC.